This T cell receptor (beta chain) was documented in a study of shared clonotypes between healthy human individuals. Background on the study: The donors, a couple of women and a few men, were aged 18 to 49.

Study-level points and caveats: Larger estimated richness was generally seen in naive subsets than in memory subsets. It was the few donors that limited the genetic and exposure-history diversity represented.

Deep level was the assay's run setting. Repertoires were generated with immunoSEQ multiplex PCR, while TCRdb's copy carries only in-frame clones and drops some. The table lists some 2,100,000 clones, roughly 91% of them singletons. The CDR3 sequence is 17 residues long. Germline V lookup: CDR1 SNHLY, CDR2 FYNNEI. V lost 4 bases and J 2 bases, leaving 20 bases between the germline ends. A remark on this clone: The antigen is undetermined.

The naive CD8 subset, CD45RO-negative cells positively selected for CCR7, excluded terminally differentiated effector memory CD45RA+ cells. The V and J genes are TRBV2 and TRBJ2-5; D possibly corresponds to TRBD1 (6 bases). This TCR was sampled from a man between 18 and 35 years old in good health. Some clones in this sample may be carry-over from other donors' samples. The sequencing input was naive CD8+ T cells from PBMCs. The chain's CDR3 is CASSGSGTQRSQETQYF. The CDR3 coding sequence is TGTGCCAGCAGTGGATCCGGGACACAACGTAGTCAAGAGACCCAGTACTTC.